This is a list of T cell receptor beta chains from one sample in a study of blood T cell repertoires in COVID-19. The method was immunoSEQ multiplex PCR; TCRdb's version includes in-frame clones alone and lacks a portion of them. Of about 140,000 clones listed, more than 65% are singletons. Sequenced input: peripheral blood. The source is a human donor in a cohort sampled during active COVID-19. Both conserved end residues are part of each CDR3. D genes are given only for firm matches. Clone size is not always given. Where it is, it says once, few, many or a class for expanded clones.

j_call | d_call | clone_size | cdr3_length | v_call | cdr3_nt | cdr3_aa
TRBJ2-5 | TRBD1 | NA | 16 | TRBV28 | TGTGCCAGCAGTTCCAAACAGGGGGCCAGTTGGGAGACCCAGTACTTC | CASSSKQGASWETQYF
TRBJ2-2 | TRBD1 | NA | 14 | TRBV5-1 | TGCGCCAGCAGCCCGAGACAGGGGACCGGGGAGCTGTTTTTT | CASSPRQGTGELFF
TRBJ2-2 | NA | few | 13 | TRBV11-1 | TGTGCCAGCAGCGCGCACAGGGATCGGGAGCTGTTTTTT | CASSAHRDRELFF
TRBJ1-5 | NA | NA | 14 | TRBV18 | TGTGCCAGCTCACTAGGACGGGACAATCAGCCCCAGCATTTT | CASSLGRDNQPQHF
TRBJ2-2 | TRBD2 | NA | 15 | TRBV3-1/TRBV3-2 | TGTGCCAGCAGTTTAGCGGGGGGTCCCTCCGGGGAGCTGTTTTTT | CASSLAGGPSGELFF
TRBJ2-3 | TRBD1 | NA | 15 | TRBV3-1/TRBV3-2 | TGTGCCAGCAGCCCAAGGGACAGGGCATCAGATACGCAGTATTTT | CASSPRDRASDTQYF
TRBJ2-7 | NA | NA | 14 | TRBV15 | TGTGCCACCAGCAGAGAACCGTTTCCTAACGAGCAGTACTTC | CATSREPFPNEQYF
TRBJ2-7 | TRBD1 | NA | 13 | TRBV5-4 | TGTGCCAGCAGGTTCCAGGGGGCGTACGAGCAGTACTTC | CASRFQGAYEQYF
TRBJ2-1 | NA | NA | 15 | TRBV14 | TGTGCCAGCAGCCAGCAGGGCCTTCCAGGGGTTGAGCAGTTCTTC | CASSQQGLPGVEQFF
TRBJ1-2 | NA | few | 13 | TRBV5-1 | TGCGCCAGCAGTTCTAATGCGAACTATGGCTACACCTTC | CASSSNANYGYTF
TRBJ2-5 | TRBD2 | NA | 18 | TRBV18 | TGTGCCAGCTCCCCAGGACTAGCGGGGGGGAAAGACCAAGAGACCCAGTACTTC | CASSPGLAGGKDQETQYF
TRBJ2-1 | TRBD1 | NA | 14 | TRBV18 | TGTGCCAGCTCAGAGAGGGACAGGGGGCCTGAGCAGTTCTTC | CASSERDRGPEQFF
TRBJ1-5 | NA | NA | 14 | TRBV10-3 | TGTGCCATCAGTGAGGGGGGGACCAAAGGGCCCCAGCATTTT | CAISEGGTKGPQHF
TRBJ1-3 | NA | NA | 12 | TRBV12-3/TRBV12-4 | TGTGCCAGCAGTTTCGCTGGAAACACCATATATTTT | CASSFAGNTIYF
TRBJ2-4 | NA | NA | 16 | TRBV3-1/TRBV3-2 | TGTGCCAGCAGCCAAGGACAGCTTCTAGCCAAAAACATTCAGTACTTC | CASSQGQLLAKNIQYF
TRBJ2-2 | TRBD2 | NA | 16 | TRBV7-9 | TGTGCCAGCACCCGACGGGGGGTTTTGAACACCGGGGAGCTGTTTTTT | CASTRRGVLNTGELFF
TRBJ2-1 | NA | NA | 14 | TRBV5-1 | TGCGCCAGCAGCTACCAGACAGTTAAAAATGAGCAGTTCTTC | CASSYQTVKNEQFF
TRBJ2-5 | NA | NA | 19 | TRBV12-2 | NA | CASRLWAIGAGPIQETQYF
TRBJ1-4 | NA | once | 14 | TRBV28 | TGTGCCAGCAACCGCAGGGTCAGGACTGAAAAACTGTTTTTT | CASNRRVRTEKLFF
TRBJ1-4 | NA | NA | 13 | TRBV12-3/TRBV12-4 | TGTGCCAGCAGGCCGCCACAGGGTTCTTTGCTGTTTTTT | CASRPPQGSLLFF
TRBJ2-7 | TRBD2 | once | 19 | TRBV10-2 | TGCGCCAGCAGTGAGATCGGCGGGGGTGCACTCTCAAGCTCCTACGAGCAGTACTTC | CASSEIGGGALSSSYEQYF
TRBJ2-1 | TRBD1 | NA | 16 | TRBV7-2 | TGTGCCAGCAGCTTAGGGACAGGGGGGTCCTACAATGAGCAGTTCTTC | CASSLGTGGSYNEQFF
TRBJ1-1 | NA | NA | 12 | TRBV6-5 | TGTGCCAGCAGGGATACCGCGGGTGAAGCTTTCTTT | CASRDTAGEAFF
TRBJ2-4 | NA | NA | 15 | TRBV19 | TGTGCCAGTACGGGGACAAACTTAGCCAAAAACATTCAGTACTTC | CASTGTNLAKNIQYF
TRBJ1-4 | TRBD1 | NA | 16 | TRBV4-2 | TGTGCCAGCAGCCAAGACCAGGGACAGGGGAATGAAAAACTGTTTTTT | CASSQDQGQGNEKLFF
TRBJ1-4 | TRBD1 | once | 16 | TRBV5-1 | TGCGCCAGCAGCTTGGAAGTATGGACAGGGAATGGAAAACTGTTTTTT | CASSLEVWTGNGKLFF
TRBJ1-1 | NA | NA | 14 | TRBV19 | TGTGCCAGTACCGGCGGCCGGTTAATCACTGAAGCTTTCTTT | CASTGGRLITEAFF
TRBJ1-5 | TRBD1 | once | 17 | TRBV5-1 | TGCGCCAGCAGCCCGGGACAGGGAGGAGATGGCAATCAGCCCCAGCATTTT | CASSPGQGGDGNQPQHF
TRBJ1-2 | TRBD1 | once | 15 | TRBV23-1 | TGCGCCAGCAGTCCGCCTTCGACAGGGGGCGGAGGCTACACCTTC | CASSPPSTGGGGYTF
TRBJ1-6 | NA | few | 13 | TRBV27 | TGTGCCAGCGGGTGGGGCCATAATTCACCCCTCCACTTT | CASGWGHNSPLHF
TRBJ1-1 | TRBD1 | NA | 14 | TRBV27 | TGTGCCAGCAGTTCCGACAGGGCGAACACTGAAGCTTTCTTT | CASSSDRANTEAFF
TRBJ1-6 | NA | NA | 13 | TRBV28 | TGTGCCAGCAGGCCGAACAGGAATTCACCCCTCCACTTT | CASRPNRNSPLHF
TRBJ1-1 | NA | NA | 16 | TRBV4-2 | TGTGCCAGCAGCCAAGGACCCCCCAGGGGGAACACTGAAGCTTTCTTT | CASSQGPPRGNTEAFF
TRBJ2-7 | TRBD2 | NA | 13 | TRBV29-1 | TGCAGCGCCCAAGGGACTAGCGGATACGAGCAGTACTTC | CSAQGTSGYEQYF
TRBJ2-2 | NA | once | 13 | TRBV5-1 | TGCGCCAGCAGCGCGGAGTACACCGGGGAGCTGTTTTTT | CASSAEYTGELFF
TRBJ2-3 | NA | NA | 15 | TRBV27 | TGTGCCAGCAGACCTATAACAGGGAGCACAGATACGCAGTATTTT | CASRPITGSTDTQYF
TRBJ1-1 | NA | NA | 13 | TRBV7-9 | TGTGCCAGCAGCCAAGGAGTGAACACTGAAGCTTTCTTT | CASSQGVNTEAFF
TRBJ2-1 | NA | NA | 15 | TRBV19 | TGTGCCAGTAGTTTGGACGGGAAAGGAAACAATGAGCAGTTCTTC | CASSLDGKGNNEQFF
TRBJ2-7 | TRBD2 | NA | 11 | TRBV29-1 | TGCAGCGTTGCACTAGCGTACGAGCAGTACTTC | CSVALAYEQYF
TRBJ1-1 | NA | once | 15 | TRBV5-8 | TGTGCCAGCAGCTTGGTAAGGGGTTTGAACACTGAAGCTTTCTTT | CASSLVRGLNTEAFF
TRBJ1-1 | TRBD1 | few | 16 | TRBV14 | TGTGCCAGCAGCCCGTATACCGGGACAGCGAACACTGAAGCTTTCTTT | CASSPYTGTANTEAFF
TRBJ1-1 | TRBD1 | NA | 14 | TRBV28 | TGTGCCAGCAGTCTAACAGGGGGGTACACTGAAGCTTTCTTT | CASSLTGGYTEAFF
TRBJ1-2 | TRBD1 | NA | 13 | TRBV29-1 | TGCAGCGTTAGGACAGGGGGAACTTATGGCTACACCTTC | CSVRTGGTYGYTF
TRBJ1-5 | NA | NA | 15 | TRBV6-1 | TGTGCCAGCAGTGAATTTCCTCTAGCGAATCAGCCCCAGCATTTT | CASSEFPLANQPQHF
TRBJ1-6 | NA | NA | 14 | TRBV4-1 | TGCGCCAGCAGCCAAGGGGGAGTTGGGTCACCCCTCCACTTT | CASSQGGVGSPLHF
TRBJ2-5 | TRBD2 | NA | 11 | TRBV29-1 | TGCAGCGGTCGGGAGGGCGAGACCCAGTACTTC | CSGREGETQYF
TRBJ2-5 | TRBD2 | NA | 15 | TRBV9 | TGTGCCAGCAGCGTAGCTACGGGGGGAAGAGAGACCCAGTACTTC | CASSVATGGRETQYF
TRBJ1-6 | TRBD1 | few | 13 | TRBV6-5 | TGTGCCAGCAATGGGACAGGGTATAATCCCCTCCACTTT | CASNGTGYNPLHF